This T cell receptor beta chain was identified in a study of tumor and adjacent non-tumor tissue in lung cancer. Turning to the study itself: Each sample yielded approximately 4.2 million productive TCRbeta reads on average.

No cell sorting was done before RNA was extracted from the tissue. Details on this clonotype: Its antigen is unidentified. Germline is not matched at one junction end, which may reflect a read error.

TCRbeta libraries were built with three rounds of nested PCR, modified from ARM-PCR. TCRdb redid the calling of the multiplex PCR reads with MiXCR, one entry per CDR3 protein. The repertoire consists of 65,000 to 95,000 distinct CDR3 sequences, with roughly 70% occurring once and the leading ten covering around 12%. Study conclusions and caveats: Significantly higher TCR diversity was found in tumor than normal lung.

The CDR3 is 14 residues long. CDR1 is ENHRY and CDR2 is SYGVKD in the germline V gene. This clonotype was obtained from a woman between 65 and 79 years old with non-small cell lung cancer. The specimen was lung tumor tissue. The chain is built from TRBV10-3 and TRBJ2-5, with 8 bases that match TRBD1. CDR3 in amino acids: CAISGSVQGEIQYF. The CDR3 bases are TGTGCCATCAGTGGGTCAGTACAGGGGGAGATCCAGTACTTC.